This T cell receptor beta chain was sequenced for a study of Ad26.COV2.S vaccination and SARS-CoV-2 variants. The CDR3 spans 15 residues. The data were produced by immunoSEQ multiplex PCR, yet TCRdb's version contains in-frame clones alone and is incomplete. Seen here are roughly 500,000 clones, around 90% observed once, and the top ten hold roughly 13%. Treatment in this sample: some 20 received Ad26.COV2.S at low or high dose, single or two shots; 5 received placebo; per-sample allocation not given. Each sample was drawn 63 days after the first injection (of vaccine or placebo). SARS-CoV-2 spike from the Wuhan strain was encoded by the vaccine, an Ad26 vector.

V usage is TRBV21-1 and J usage is TRBJ1-3; the D call TRBD1 from the table was never checked on the DNA. TRBV21-1 is assigned pseudogene status. This receptor was obtained from a person aged 18 to 65 who received the Ad26.COV2.S COVID-19 vaccine or a placebo. Material: peripheral blood, obtained in a trial of Ad26.COV2.S vaccine versus placebo. The CDR3 here is CASSVGQNSGNTIYF. CDR3 DNA sequence: TGTGCCAGCAGCGTGGGGCAGAACTCTGGAAACACCATATATTTT.